Shown below are 18 T cell receptor beta chains from a single sample sequenced in a study of control samples from healthy donors and cancer patients. Sequencing used immunoSEQ multiplex PCR; TCRdb keeps in-frame clones, though not all of them. The sample has just over 150,000 clones, about 90% seen once. Sequenced material: blood. The receptors stem from a young man in good health.

This clone was found once. This chain joins TRBV5-5 and TRBJ2-2, with unresolved D. CDR1 SGHKS and CDR2 YYEKEE come from the germline V gene (reference sequence). The CDR3 length is 15 residues. V was pared by 4 bases and J by 2 bases, with 12 bases between. Here the CDR3 reads CASSPRRINTGELFF. CDR3 bases: TGTGCCAGCAGCCCGAGACGAATAAACACCGGGGAGCTGTTTTTT.

The CDR3 DNA follows: TGTGCCTGGAACCAAGTCGGGGACATTAAAAGCCCTGGGGCCAACGTCCTGACTTTC. As protein: CAWNQVGDIKSPGANVLTF. The chain links TRBV30 to TRBJ2-6; D is possibly TRBD1 (6 bases). The germline gives CDR1 GTSNPN, CDR2 SVGIG (reference sequence). The CDR3 consists of 19 residues. V lost 4 bases to trimming and J lost 2 bases, with 24 bases between them.

This chain joins TRBV7-8 and TRBJ2-5; tentative D call: TRBD2 (6 bases). V was trimmed by 8 bases and J by 4 bases, leaving 8 bases between them. Germline assignment: CDR1 SGHVS and CDR2 FQNEAQ. This CDR3 is 11 amino acids long. The CDR3 spells CASLEGETQYF. The CDR3 DNA reads as TGTGCCAGCCTGGAGGGAGAGACCCAGTACTTC.

This chain connects TRBV18 to TRBJ1-5; 7 bases line up with TRBD1. J lost 7 bases, V lost 6 bases, and 12 bases had no gene match. Germline CDR1 reads KGHSH; CDR2 reads LQKENI. The CDR3 has 15 amino acids. The CDR3 loop is CASSQDRVGEQPQHF. In DNA, the CDR3 is TGTGCCAGCTCGCAAGACAGGGTGGGGGAACAGCCCCAGCATTTT. Drawing the rest from reference TRBV18 and TRBJ1-5, the complete variable domain is NAGVMQNPRHLVRRRGQEARLRCSPMKGHSHVYWYRQLPEEGLKFMVYLQKENIIDESGMPKERFSAEFPKEGPSILRIQQVVRGDSAAYFCASSQDRVGEQPQHFGDGTRLSIL.

This chain links TRBV28 with TRBJ2-7; D unclear. The germline gives CDR1 MDHEN, CDR2 SYDVKM. V shed 5 bases and J shed 7 bases, with 12 bases lying between them. The CDR3 extends over 12 amino acids. The CDR3 sequence is CASSPEKVEQYF. The CDR3 nucleotides read TGTGCCAGCAGTCCCGAGAAGGTGGAGCAGTACTTC.

The chain combines TRBV4-1 with TRBJ2-2, with D unclear. Trimming took 5 bases from V and 7 from J, leaving 11 bases between them. Germline CDR1 MGHRA, CDR2 YSYEKL. The CDR3 is 13 amino acids. Written as DNA, the CDR3 is TGCGCCAGCAGCTCTCAGAGGAACGGGGAGCTGTTTTTT. It yields the protein CASSSQRNGELFF.

This sequence joins TRBV19 and TRBJ2-7, with D tentatively TRBD1 (6 bases). Germline-derived CDR1 and CDR2 are LNHDA and SQIVND (reference sequence). The CDR3 is 13 amino acids. V lost 11 bases and J lost 0, with 14 bases in between. CDR3 region: CASSEQGSYEQYF. For the CDR3, the DNA is TGTGCCTCCTCGGAACAGGGCTCCTACGAGCAGTACTTC.

The chain joins TRBV24-1 to TRBJ2-1; 15 bases are shared with TRBD2. The V gene's germline CDR1 is KGHDR and CDR2 SFDVKD. This CDR3 spans 14 amino acids. J lost 11 bases, V lost 3 bases, and 1 base had no gene match. Here the CDR3 DNA reads TGTGCCACCAGTGATGGGACTAGCGGGAGGAAGCAGTTCTTC. Residues: CATSDGTSGRKQFF.

The rearrangement uses TRBV5-5 and TRBJ1-5; 7 nucleotides align to TRBD1. In germline, CDR1 is SGHKS, CDR2 YYEKEE (reference sequence). The V gene end was trimmed by 3 bases and the J gene end by 1 base; junction bases not matched to a gene: 7. This CDR3 has 16 amino acids. CDR3 amino acids: CASSSDREGSNQPQHF. The CDR3 coding sequence is TGTGCCAGCAGCTCCGACAGGGAGGGAAGCAATCAGCCCCAGCATTTT.

This sequence joins TRBV18 and TRBJ2-7, with D tentatively TRBD1 (6 bases). Germline V gene data show CDR1 as KGHSH and CDR2 as LQKENI. This CDR3 comprises 17 residues. V gave up 3 bases and J gave up 3 bases, with 21 bases separating them. The chain's CDR3 is CASSPDIQGVLVYEQYF. CDR3 sequence (DNA): TGTGCCAGCTCACCGGACATACAGGGAGTCCTCGTCTACGAGCAGTACTTC.

This chain links TRBV7-9 with TRBJ2-5, with 10 bases fitting TRBD2. This CDR3 is built from 15 residues. CDR1 and CDR2 (germline): SEHNR, FQNEAQ (reference sequence). V lost 0 bases, J lost 4 bases, and 2 bases stayed unmatched. CDR3 protein: CASSLAGTSVETQYF. In DNA, the CDR3 is TGTGCCAGCAGCTTAGCCGGGACTAGCGTAGAGACCCAGTACTTC.

This clone showed up just once. The chain is built from TRBV11-2 and TRBJ2-5, with TRBD2 matching 14 bases. With V trimmed by 5 bases and J by 6 bases, 5 bases remained unmatched. The CDR3 extends over 15 amino acids. In germline, CDR1 is SGHAT, CDR2 FQNNGV. The CDR3 is CASSPGTSGSQTQYF. In DNA form, the CDR3 reads TGTGCCAGCAGCCCCGGGACTAGCGGGAGTCAGACCCAGTACTTC.

The V call is TRBV6-5, the J call TRBJ2-4; D is uncertain. The V and J ends lost 0 bases and 0 bases respectively, with 6 bases between them. The CDR3 is made up of 15 amino acids. CDR1 is MNHEY, CDR2 SVGAGI, per germline. CDR3 loop: CASSYSVLAKNIQYF. The CDR3 region has the DNA TGTGCCAGCAGTTACTCTGTCCTAGCCAAAAACATTCAGTACTTC.

The chain employs TRBV4-3 and TRBJ1-5; D is uncertain. Germline V gives CDR1 LGHNA, CDR2 YSLEER. Trimming removed 0 bases from V and 5 bases from J, with 5 bases in between. The CDR3 spans 13 residues. The CDR3 coding sequence is TGCGCCAGCAGCCAAGACAGTTATCAGCCCCAGCATTTT. It is translated as CASSQDSYQPQHF.

The V call is TRBV5-1, the J call TRBJ1-4; 9 positions agree with TRBD1. The J segment lost 3 bases and the V segment lost 5 bases, leaving 2 bases of the junction unmatched. The germline V gene encodes CDR1 SGHRS and CDR2 YFSETQ. The CDR3 length is 14 residues. The CDR3 region is CASRGQGANEKLFF. The CDR3 DNA reads TGCGCCAGCAGGGGACAGGGAGCTAATGAAAAACTGTTTTTT.

V gene TRBV7-2 combines with J gene TRBJ2-7, with D uncertain. The germline CDR1 and CDR2 sequences are SGHTA and FQGNSA. CDR3 length: 12 residues. Deletions cut 3 bases from V and 3 bases from J, with 6 bases between. The CDR3 DNA is TGTGCCAGCAGCTTGACGGGCTACGAGCAGTACTTC. Amino acids: CASSLTGYEQYF. Using reference TRBV7-2 and TRBJ2-7 for the parts outside the CDR3, the full variable domain is GAGVSQSPSNKVTEKGKDVELRCDPISGHTALYWYRQSLGQGLEFLIYFQGNSAPDKSGLPSDRFSAERTGGSVSTLTIQRTQQEDSAVYLCASSLTGYEQYFGPGTRLTVT.

The chain is built from TRBV6-5 and TRBJ1-3; D ambiguous. The CDR3 runs 14 residues. Germline assignment: CDR1 MNHEY and CDR2 SVGAGI. V was clipped by 8 bases and J by 1 base, with 12 bases between them. CDR3 nucleotides: TGTGCCAGCTTCTGGTGGGGATCTGGAAACACCATATATTTT. This translates into CASFWWGSGNTIYF.

This clone has just one count. Without the conserved terminal phenylalanine or tryptophan, this CDR3 likely stems from a read error. It is unclear where the CDR3 begins or ends on the DNA, so no DNA is shown, and the CDR3 is as TCRdb lists it. The chain has TRBV6-1 and TRBJ2-7. The germline gives CDR1 MNHNS, CDR2 SASEGT. From its first to its last residue, the CDR3 has 15 amino acids. The chain's CDR3 is CASSESGTPPTRLNL.